This T cell receptor (beta chain) was profiled in a study of cytotoxic CD8 clonotypes in ibrutinib-treated CLL. Study context: Among the patients, 10 to 11 presented as relapsed/refractory and approximately 14 as treatment-naive; 17 to 18 showed unmutated IGHV. The samples contained a few hundred thousand productive templates on average. They also contained an average of roughly 99,000 productive rearrangements. Study conclusions and caveats: Age-matched healthy donor levels were exceeded by baseline clonality, which tracked circulating CD8+ T-cell counts.

About this clone: Its antigen is unidentified.

Genomic DNA (around 2 micrograms) was obtained from cryopreserved PBMCs for construction of TCR beta libraries. The method was immunoSEQ multiplex PCR; TCRdb's version includes in-frame clones alone and lacks a portion of them. The data hold fewer than 75,000 clones, with more than 70% observed a single time. This specimen was PBMCs, taken after 12 months of ibrutinib treatment. The receptor comes from a human donor with chronic lymphocytic leukemia.

The CDR3 DNA reads as TGTGCCAGCAGCAAGTCGGGACTAGCGAACTACGAGCAGTACTTC. Protein sequence: CASSKSGLANYEQYF. The V gene is TRBV6-5, the J gene TRBJ2-7; 10 bases are shared with TRBD2. Germline loops: CDR1 MNHEY, CDR2 SVGAGI. J was trimmed by 3 bases and V by 6 bases; bases with no gene match: 8. This CDR3 has 15 amino acids.